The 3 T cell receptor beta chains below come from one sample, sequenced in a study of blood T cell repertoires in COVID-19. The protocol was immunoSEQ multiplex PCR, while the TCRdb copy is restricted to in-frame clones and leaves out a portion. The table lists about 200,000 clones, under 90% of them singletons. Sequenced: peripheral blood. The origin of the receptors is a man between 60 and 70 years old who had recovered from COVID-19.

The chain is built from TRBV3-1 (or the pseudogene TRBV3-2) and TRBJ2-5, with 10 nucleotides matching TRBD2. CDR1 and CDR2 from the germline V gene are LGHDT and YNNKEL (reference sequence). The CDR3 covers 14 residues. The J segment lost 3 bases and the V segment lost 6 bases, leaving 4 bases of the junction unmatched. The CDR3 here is CASRVLAGEETQYF. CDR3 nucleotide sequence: TGTGCCAGCAGGGTGCTAGCGGGGGAAGAGACCCAGTACTTC.

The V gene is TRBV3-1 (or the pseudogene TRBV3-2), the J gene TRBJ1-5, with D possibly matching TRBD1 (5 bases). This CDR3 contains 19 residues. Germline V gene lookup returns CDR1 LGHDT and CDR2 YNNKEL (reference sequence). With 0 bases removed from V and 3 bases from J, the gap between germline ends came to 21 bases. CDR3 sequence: CASSQDWEHYQGFNQPQHF. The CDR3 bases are TGTGCCAGCAGCCAAGATTGGGAACACTATCAGGGCTTCAATCAGCCCCAGCATTTT.

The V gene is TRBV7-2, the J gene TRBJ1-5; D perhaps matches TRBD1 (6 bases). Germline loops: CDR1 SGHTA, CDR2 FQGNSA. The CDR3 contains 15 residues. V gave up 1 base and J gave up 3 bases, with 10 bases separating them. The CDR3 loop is CASSLVGDTNQPQHF. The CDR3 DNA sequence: TGTGCCAGCAGCTTAGTAGGGGACACCAATCAGCCCCAGCATTTT.